This TCR beta chain was captured by sequencing in a study of graft-versus-host responses after intestinal transplantation (dated by TCRdb to the early 2020s). General notes on the study: Multivisceral, liver-intestinal, or isolated intestinal transplants were received by the recipients. Anti-thymocyte globulin induction was given to all recipients, followed by maintenance tacrolimus and steroids for approximately three years. After intestinal transplantation, graft-versus-host and host-versus-graft alloreactive T cell clones were followed in the graft, circulation and bone marrow using bulk TCR-beta CDR3 sequencing. Alloreactive clones were identified by sequencing pre-transplant mixed lymphocyte reaction products and comparing these products with unstimulated pre-transplant donor and recipient T cells. A cohort of some 24 intestinal transplant recipients, including one retransplant, was enrolled, and 3 patients lacking pretransplant specimens were excluded. Donor T cell macrochimerism was defined as a peak of at least 4% donor T cells among recipient peripheral blood mononuclear cells. Rather than going through the commercial service, samples from a few later patients were sequenced in-house on an Illumina MiSeq and processed with MiXCR. Study-wide findings and limitations: Conclusions were limited by the relatively low number and heterogeneity of intestinal transplant patients. High GvH to HvG T cell clonal ratios were observed in the allografts of patients with donor T cell macrochimerism. Early after transplant, declines in HvG clones were associated with peak levels of circulating GvH clones. GvH clones turned up in recipient bone marrow, with some appearing earlier in ileal mucosa or blood, a pattern consistent with an intestinal mucosal origin.

The time point label corresponds to: cells obtained before transplantation from donor or recipient. CD3+CD4+ and CD3+CD8+ populations were FACS-sorted from unstimulated pre-transplant donor and recipient cells taken from spleen or lymph nodes. The CDR3 holds 14 amino acids from the cysteine to the phenylalanine. This entry keeps only the CDR3 DNA: 42 bases, framed from base 1. CDR1 and CDR2, looked up from the germline V gene, are SQVTM and ANQGSEA. The junction shows trimming of 0 bases on V and 8 bases on J, plus 16 bases between the germline ends. In the case of this clone: This receptor's antigen is unknown. No clone much larger than this one lies a single base away; base qualities are absent.

The method behind the library was the immunoSEQ multiplex PCR assay. For most patients, genomic DNA was isolated with the Qiagen DNeasy Blood and Tissue Kit and shipped frozen to Adaptive Biotechnologies for TCR sequencing. For most patients, genomic DNA was subjected to high-throughput TCR-beta CDR3 sequencing by Adaptive Biotechnologies. The authors processed their data as follows. Adaptive's ImmunoSEQ software was the source of the TCR sequencing data for 15 to 20 patients, while three other patients were processed with MiXCR and VDJtools. To correct CD4 versus CD8 sorting errors, any sequence found in both subsets at a frequency ratio below 5:1 was removed. CDR3 nucleotide sequences shared between donor and recipient were removed because their origin could not be assigned. Alloreactive clones required at least 2-fold expansion over unstimulated cells and minimum CFSE-low frequency of 0.002% (template counts) or 0.001% (read counts). Mappable clones were those detected in sequenced pre-transplant spleen, lymph node, or MLR CFSE-low populations of the donor or recipient. The cumulative frequency of alloreactive clones was calculated as a percentage of all sequences, weighted by copy number. Not all clones reach the TCRdb copy of this immuneACCESS table, which keeps in-frame sequences only. Checked studies attribute under half of the gap to unresolved V genes and leave the rest unexplained. The V and J calls and clone size come from that table; D and trimming were worked out from the DNA. The sample records under 90,000 clones, around 90% of which are singletons. The ten largest account for 0.35% of the sample.

The source of this sequence is a human donor who was the organ donor for an intestinal transplant. The sequence is built from TRBV29-1 and TRBJ1-2; TRBD1 is perhaps the D gene, given 6 matching bases. Source: unstimulated CD4+ T cells sorted from spleen or lymph node cells, taken before transplant. The CDR3 region: CSVEDAVGGRGYTF. The DNA sequence is as follows: TGCAGCGTTGAAGATGCCGTTGGGGGCAGGGGCTACACCTTC.